This record covers a single T cell receptor beta chain. Germline V lookup: CDR1 SNHLY, CDR2 FYNNEI. The CDR3 runs to 14 residues. V lost 8 bases, J lost 5 bases, and 7 bases stayed unmatched. Patients of the Seattle cohort, enrolled during active infection, were followed longitudinally. This entry belongs to a study of blood T cell repertoires in COVID-19. Background on the study: The United States, Italy and Spain provided the acute and convalescent COVID-19 samples. T cells, B-cell-depleted T cells, or PBMCs provided the cDNA or gDNA that served as material.

Original methodology: Researchers report that nucleated cell counts were estimated from reference gene primer amplification. The repertoire was sequenced with immunoSEQ multiplex PCR; TCRdb's copy has only in-frame clones and lacks some. From that table come the V and J calls and clone size; the DNA was used to work out D and trimming. The sample lists some 200,000 clones; approximately 78% were seen once. The clonotype was recovered from a woman aged 70 to 79 with COVID-19, enrolled during active disease. The chain carries TRBV2 and TRBJ1-5, with 9 bases identical to TRBD1. Sequencing input: peripheral blood. The CDR3 bases are TGTGCCAGCGGGGACAGGGCGGGCGATCAGCCCCAGCATTTT. This sequence encodes CASGDRAGDQPQHF.